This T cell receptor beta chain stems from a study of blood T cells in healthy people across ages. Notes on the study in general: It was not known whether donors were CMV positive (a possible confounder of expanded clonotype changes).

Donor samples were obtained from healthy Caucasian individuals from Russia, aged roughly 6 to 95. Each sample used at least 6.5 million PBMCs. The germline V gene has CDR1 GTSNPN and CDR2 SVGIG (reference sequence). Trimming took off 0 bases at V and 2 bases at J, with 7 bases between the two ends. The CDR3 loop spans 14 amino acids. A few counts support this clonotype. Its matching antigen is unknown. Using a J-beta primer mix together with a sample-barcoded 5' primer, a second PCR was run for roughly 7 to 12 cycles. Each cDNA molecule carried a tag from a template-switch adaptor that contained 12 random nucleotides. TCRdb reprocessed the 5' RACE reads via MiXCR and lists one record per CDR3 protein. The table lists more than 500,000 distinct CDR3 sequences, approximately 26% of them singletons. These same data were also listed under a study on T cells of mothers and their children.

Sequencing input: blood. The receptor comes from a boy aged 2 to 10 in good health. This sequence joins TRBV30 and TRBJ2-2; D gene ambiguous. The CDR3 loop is CAWSVLSNTGELFF. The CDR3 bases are TGTGCCTGGAGTGTATTATCAAACACCGGGGAGCTGTTTTTT. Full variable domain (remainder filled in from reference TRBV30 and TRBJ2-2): SQTIHQWPATLVQPVGSPLSLECTVEGTSNPNLYWYRQAAGRGLQLLFYSVGIGQISSEVPQNLSASRPQDRQFILSSKKLLLSDSGFYLCAWSVLSNTGELFFGEGSRLTVL.